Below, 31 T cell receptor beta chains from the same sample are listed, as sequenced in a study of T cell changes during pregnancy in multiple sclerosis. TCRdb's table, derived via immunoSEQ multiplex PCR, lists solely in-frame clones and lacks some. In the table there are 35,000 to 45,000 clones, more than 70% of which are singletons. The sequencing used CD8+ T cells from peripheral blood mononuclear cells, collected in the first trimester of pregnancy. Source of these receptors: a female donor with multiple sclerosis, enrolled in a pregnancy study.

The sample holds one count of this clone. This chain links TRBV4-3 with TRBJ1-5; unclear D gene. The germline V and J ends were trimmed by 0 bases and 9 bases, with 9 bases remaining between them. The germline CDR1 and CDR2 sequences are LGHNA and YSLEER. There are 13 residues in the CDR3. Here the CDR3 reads CASSQEREGPQHF. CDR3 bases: TGCGCCAGCAGCCAAGAAAGGGAGGGGCCCCAGCATTTT.

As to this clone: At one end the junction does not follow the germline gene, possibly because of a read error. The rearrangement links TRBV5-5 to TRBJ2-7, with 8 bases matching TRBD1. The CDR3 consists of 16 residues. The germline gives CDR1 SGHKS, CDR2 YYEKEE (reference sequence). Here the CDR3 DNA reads TGTGCCAGCAGCGTCCAGACAGGGGAGCCCTCCAACGAGCAGTACTTC. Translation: CASSVQTGEPSNEQYF.

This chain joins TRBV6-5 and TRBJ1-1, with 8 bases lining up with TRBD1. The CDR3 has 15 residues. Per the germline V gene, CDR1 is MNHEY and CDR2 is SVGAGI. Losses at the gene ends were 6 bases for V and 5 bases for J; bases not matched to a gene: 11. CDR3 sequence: CASSSGQAVGTEAFF. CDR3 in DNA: TGTGCCAGCAGCTCGGGACAGGCGGTGGGAACTGAAGCTTTCTTT.

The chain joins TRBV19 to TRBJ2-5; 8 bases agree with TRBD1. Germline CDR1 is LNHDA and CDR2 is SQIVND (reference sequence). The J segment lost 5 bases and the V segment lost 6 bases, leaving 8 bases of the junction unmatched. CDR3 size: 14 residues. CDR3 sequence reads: CASSAGGAGETQYF. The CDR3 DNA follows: TGTGCCAGTAGCGCAGGGGGCGCTGGGGAGACCCAGTACTTC.

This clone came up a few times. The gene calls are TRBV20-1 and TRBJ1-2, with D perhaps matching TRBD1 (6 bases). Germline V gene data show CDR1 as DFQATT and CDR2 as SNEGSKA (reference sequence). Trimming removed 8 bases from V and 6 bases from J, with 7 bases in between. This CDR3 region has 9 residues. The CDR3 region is CSSGDGYTF. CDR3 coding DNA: TGCAGTTCAGGGGATGGCTACACCTTC.

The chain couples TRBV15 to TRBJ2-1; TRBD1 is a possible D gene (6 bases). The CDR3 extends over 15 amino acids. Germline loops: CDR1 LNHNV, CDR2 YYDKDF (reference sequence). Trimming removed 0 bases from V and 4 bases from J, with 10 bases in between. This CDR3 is CATSRDRGLYNEQFF. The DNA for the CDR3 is TGTGCCACCAGCAGAGACAGGGGTCTTTACAATGAGCAGTTCTTC.

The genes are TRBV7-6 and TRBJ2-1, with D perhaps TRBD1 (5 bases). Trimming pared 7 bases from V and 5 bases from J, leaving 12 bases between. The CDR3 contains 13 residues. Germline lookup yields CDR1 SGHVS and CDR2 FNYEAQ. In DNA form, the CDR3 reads TGTGCCAGCACCCAGACAGTCAACAATGAGCAGTTCTTC. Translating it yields CASTQTVNNEQFF.

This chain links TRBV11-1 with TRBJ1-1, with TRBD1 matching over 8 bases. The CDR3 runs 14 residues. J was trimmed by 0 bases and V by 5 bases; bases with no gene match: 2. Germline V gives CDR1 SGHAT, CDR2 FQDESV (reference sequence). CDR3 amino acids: CASSPTGVNTEAFF. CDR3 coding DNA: TGTGCCAGCAGCCCGACAGGGGTGAACACTGAAGCTTTCTTT. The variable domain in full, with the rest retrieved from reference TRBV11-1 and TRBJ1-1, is EAEVAQSPRYKITEKSQAVAFWCDPISGHATLYWYRQILGQGPELLVQFQDESVVDDSQLPKDRFSAERLKGVDSTLKIQPAELGDSAMYLCASSPTGVNTEAFFGQGTRLTVV.

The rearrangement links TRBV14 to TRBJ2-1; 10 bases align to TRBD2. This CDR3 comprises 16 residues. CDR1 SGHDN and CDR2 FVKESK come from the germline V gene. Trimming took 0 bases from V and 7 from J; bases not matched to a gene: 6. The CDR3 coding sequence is TGTGCCAGCAGCCAAGATCTGGTTAGCGGGGGGAATGAGCAGTTCTTC. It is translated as CASSQDLVSGGNEQFF. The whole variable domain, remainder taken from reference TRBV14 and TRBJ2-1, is EAGVTQFPSHSVIEKGQTVTLRCDPISGHDNLYWYRRVMGKEIKFLLHFVKESKQDESGMPNNRFLAERTGGTYSTLKVQPAELEDSGVYFCASSQDLVSGGNEQFFGPGTRLTVL.

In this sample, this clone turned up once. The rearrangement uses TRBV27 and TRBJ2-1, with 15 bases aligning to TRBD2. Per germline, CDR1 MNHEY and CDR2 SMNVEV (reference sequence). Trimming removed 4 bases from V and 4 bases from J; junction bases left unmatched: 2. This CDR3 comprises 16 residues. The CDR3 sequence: CASSWTSGGAYNEQFF. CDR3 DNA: TGTGCCAGCAGTTGGACTAGCGGGGGGGCATACAATGAGCAGTTCTTC.

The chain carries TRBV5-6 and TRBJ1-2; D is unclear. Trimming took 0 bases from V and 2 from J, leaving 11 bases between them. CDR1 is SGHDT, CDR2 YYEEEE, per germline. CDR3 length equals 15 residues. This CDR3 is CASSLGEPLNYGYTF. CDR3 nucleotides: TGTGCCAGCAGCTTGGGGGAGCCCCTCAACTATGGCTACACCTTC.

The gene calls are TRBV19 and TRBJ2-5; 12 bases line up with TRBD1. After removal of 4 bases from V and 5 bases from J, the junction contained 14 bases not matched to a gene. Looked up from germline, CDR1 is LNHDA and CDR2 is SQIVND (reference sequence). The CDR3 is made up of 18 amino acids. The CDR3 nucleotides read TGTGCCAGTAGTAAACCGGGACAGGGGGCGGCGTCTTTTGAGACCCAGTACTTC. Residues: CASSKPGQGAASFETQYF.

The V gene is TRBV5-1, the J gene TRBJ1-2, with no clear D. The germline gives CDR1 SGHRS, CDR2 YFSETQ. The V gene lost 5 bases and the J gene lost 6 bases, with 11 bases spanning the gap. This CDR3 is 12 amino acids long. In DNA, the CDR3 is TGCGCCAGCAGGGAGGAGGGAAATGGCTACACCTTC. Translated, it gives CASREEGNGYTF.

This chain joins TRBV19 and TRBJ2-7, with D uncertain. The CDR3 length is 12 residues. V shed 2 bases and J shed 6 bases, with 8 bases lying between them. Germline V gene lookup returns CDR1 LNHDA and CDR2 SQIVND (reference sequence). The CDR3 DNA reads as TGTGCCAGTAGTATACCCGGTCGCGAGCAGTACTTC. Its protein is CASSIPGREQYF.

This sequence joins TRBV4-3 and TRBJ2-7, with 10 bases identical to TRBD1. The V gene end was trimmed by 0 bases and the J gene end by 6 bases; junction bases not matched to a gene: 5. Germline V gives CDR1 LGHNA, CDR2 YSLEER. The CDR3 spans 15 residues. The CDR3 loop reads CASSQDLWTGGEQYF. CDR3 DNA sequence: TGCGCCAGCAGCCAAGATTTATGGACAGGGGGCGAGCAGTACTTC.

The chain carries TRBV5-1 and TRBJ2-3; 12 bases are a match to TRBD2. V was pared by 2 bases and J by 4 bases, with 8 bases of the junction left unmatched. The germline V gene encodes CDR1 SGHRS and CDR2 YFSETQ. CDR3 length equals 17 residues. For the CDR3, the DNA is TGCGCCAGCAGCTTCCTAGCGGGGGGGCCTTTCGCAGATACGCAGTATTTT. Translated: CASSFLAGGPFADTQYF. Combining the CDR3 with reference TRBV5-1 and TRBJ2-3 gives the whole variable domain KAGVTQTPRYLIKTRGQQVTLSCSPISGHRSVSWYQQTPGQGLQFLFEYFSETQRNKGNFPGRFSGRQFSNSRSEMNVSTLELGDSALYLCASSFLAGGPFADTQYFGPGTRLTVL.

The CDR3 is CASSIGGVGGTIYF. The CDR3 region has the DNA TGTGCCAGTAGTATTGGGGGGGTCGGGGGGACCATATATTTT. The chain employs TRBV19 and TRBJ1-3; a possible D gene is TRBD1 (5 bases). Trimming took off 3 bases at V and 10 bases at J, with 16 bases between the two ends. Germline V lookup: CDR1 LNHDA, CDR2 SQIVND (reference sequence). This CDR3 is built from 14 residues.

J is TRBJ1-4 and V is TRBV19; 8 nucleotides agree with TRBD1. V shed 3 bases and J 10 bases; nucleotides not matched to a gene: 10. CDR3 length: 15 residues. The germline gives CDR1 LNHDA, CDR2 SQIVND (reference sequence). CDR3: CASSMKDRGVGKLFF. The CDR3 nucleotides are TGTGCCAGTAGTATGAAAGACAGGGGTGTGGGAAAACTGTTTTTT.

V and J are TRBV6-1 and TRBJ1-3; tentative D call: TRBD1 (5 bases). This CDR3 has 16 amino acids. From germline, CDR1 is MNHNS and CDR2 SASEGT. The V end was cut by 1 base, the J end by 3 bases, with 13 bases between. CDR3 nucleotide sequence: TGTGCCAGCAGTGAAGTTGGGGGGTCCGGTGGAAACACCATATATTTT. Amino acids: CASSEVGGSGGNTIYF.

In DNA form, the CDR3 reads TGTGCCAGCAGCCAGGGCGCTGAAGCTTTCTTT. Protein product: CASSQGAEAFF. The chain uses TRBV14 and TRBJ1-1; D is unclear. The CDR3 runs to 11 residues. V shed 3 bases and J shed 6 bases, with 5 bases lying between them. Germline V gene lookup returns CDR1 SGHDN and CDR2 FVKESK.

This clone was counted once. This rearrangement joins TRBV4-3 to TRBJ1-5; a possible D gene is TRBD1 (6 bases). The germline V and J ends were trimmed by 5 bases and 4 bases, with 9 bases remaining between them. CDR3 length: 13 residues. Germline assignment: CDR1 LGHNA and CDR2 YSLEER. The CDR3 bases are TGCGCCAGCAGCTCGGACAGAAATCAGCCCCAGCATTTT. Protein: CASSSDRNQPQHF.

CDR3 protein: CSVVAAHGPGANVLTF. The CDR3, as DNA: TGCAGCGTTGTGGCCGCTCATGGGCCTGGGGCCAACGTCCTGACTTTC. The rearrangement joins TRBV29-1 to TRBJ2-6, with D unclear. CDR3 size: 16 residues. Trimming took 4 bases from V and 2 from J, leaving 15 bases between them. CDR1 and CDR2 (germline): SQVTM, ANQGSEA. The full variable domain, with the rest looked up from reference TRBV29-1 and TRBJ2-6, is SAVISQKPSRDICQRGTSLTIQCQVDSQVTMMFWYRQQPGQSLTLIATANQGSEATYESGFVIDKFPISRPNLTFSTLTVSNMSPEDSSIYLCSVVAAHGPGANVLTFGAGSRLTVL.

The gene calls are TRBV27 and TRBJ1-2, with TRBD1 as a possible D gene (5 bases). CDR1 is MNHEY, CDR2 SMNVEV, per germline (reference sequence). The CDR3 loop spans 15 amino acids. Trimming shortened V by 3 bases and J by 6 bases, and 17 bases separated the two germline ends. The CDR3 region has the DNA TGTGCCAGCAGTTTGTCCGGTGGGGCGCTGAATGGCTACACCTTC. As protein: CASSLSGGALNGYTF.

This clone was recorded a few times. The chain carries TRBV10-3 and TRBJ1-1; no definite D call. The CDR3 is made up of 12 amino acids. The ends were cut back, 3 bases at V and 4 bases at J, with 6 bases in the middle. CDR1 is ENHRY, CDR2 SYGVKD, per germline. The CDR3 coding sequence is TGTGCCATCAGTGACTTCAGCACTGAAGCTTTCTTT. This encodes CAISDFSTEAFF.

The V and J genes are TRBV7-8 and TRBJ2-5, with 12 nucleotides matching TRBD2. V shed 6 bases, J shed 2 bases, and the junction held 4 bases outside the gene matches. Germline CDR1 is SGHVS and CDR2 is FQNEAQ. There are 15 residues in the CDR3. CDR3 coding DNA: TGTGCCAGCAGTCGCGGACTAGCGGGGCAAGAGACCCAGTACTTC. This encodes CASSRGLAGQETQYF.

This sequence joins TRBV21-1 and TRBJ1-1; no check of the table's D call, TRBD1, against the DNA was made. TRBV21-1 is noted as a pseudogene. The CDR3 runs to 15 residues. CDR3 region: CASSKRTGDGTEAFF. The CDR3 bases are TGTGCCAGCAGCAAAAGGACAGGAGACGGCACTGAAGCTTTCTTT.

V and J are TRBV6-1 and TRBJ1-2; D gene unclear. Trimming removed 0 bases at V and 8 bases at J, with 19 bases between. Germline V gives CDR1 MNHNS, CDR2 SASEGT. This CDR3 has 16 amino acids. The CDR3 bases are TGTGCCAGCAGTGAAGCGGAGGGATCGGGATCTACCGGCTACACCTTC. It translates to CASSEAEGSGSTGYTF.

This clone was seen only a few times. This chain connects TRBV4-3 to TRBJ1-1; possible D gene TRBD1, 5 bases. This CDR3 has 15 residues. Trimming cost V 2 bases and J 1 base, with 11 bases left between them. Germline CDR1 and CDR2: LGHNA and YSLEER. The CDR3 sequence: CASSQSRGGNTEAFF. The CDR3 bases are TGCGCCAGCAGCCAATCGCGGGGGGGGAACACTGAAGCTTTCTTT.

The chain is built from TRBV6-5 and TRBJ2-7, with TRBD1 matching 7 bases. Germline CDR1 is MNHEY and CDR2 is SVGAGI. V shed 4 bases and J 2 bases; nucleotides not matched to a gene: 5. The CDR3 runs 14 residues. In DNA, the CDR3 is TGTGCCAGCAGTTTTCGACAGGGTACCTACGAGCAGTACTTC. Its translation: CASSFRQGTYEQYF.

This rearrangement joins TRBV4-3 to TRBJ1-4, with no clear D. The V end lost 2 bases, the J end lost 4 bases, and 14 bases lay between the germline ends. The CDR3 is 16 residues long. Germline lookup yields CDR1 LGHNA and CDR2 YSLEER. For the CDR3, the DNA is TGCGCCAGCAGCCAAAGATGGGCCGGAGGTAATGAAAAACTGTTTTTT. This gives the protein CASSQRWAGGNEKLFF.

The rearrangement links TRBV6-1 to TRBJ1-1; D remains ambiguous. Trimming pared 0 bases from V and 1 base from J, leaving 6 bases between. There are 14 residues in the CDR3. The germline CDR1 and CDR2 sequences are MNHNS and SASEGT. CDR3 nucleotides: TGTGCCAGCAGTGAAGCCGCAGGGAACACTGAAGCTTTCTTT. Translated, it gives CASSEAAGNTEAFF.